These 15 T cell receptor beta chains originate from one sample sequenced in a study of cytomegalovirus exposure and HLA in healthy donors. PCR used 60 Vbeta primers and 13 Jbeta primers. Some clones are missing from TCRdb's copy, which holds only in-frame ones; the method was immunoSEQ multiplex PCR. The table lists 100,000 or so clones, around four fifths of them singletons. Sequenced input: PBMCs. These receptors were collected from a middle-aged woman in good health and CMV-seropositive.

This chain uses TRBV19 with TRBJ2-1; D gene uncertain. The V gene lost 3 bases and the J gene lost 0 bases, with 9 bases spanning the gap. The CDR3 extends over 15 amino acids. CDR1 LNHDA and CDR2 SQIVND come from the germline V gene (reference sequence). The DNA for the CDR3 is TGTGCCAGTAGTATCGCACCAGGCTCCTACAATGAGCAGTTCTTC. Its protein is CASSIAPGSYNEQFF.

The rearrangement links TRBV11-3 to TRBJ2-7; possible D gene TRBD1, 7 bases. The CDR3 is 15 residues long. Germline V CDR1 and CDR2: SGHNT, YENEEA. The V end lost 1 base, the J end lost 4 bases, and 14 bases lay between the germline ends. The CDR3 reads CASSLVQGRWYEQYF. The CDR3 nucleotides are TGTGCCAGCAGCTTAGTACAGGGGAGGTGGTACGAGCAGTACTTC.

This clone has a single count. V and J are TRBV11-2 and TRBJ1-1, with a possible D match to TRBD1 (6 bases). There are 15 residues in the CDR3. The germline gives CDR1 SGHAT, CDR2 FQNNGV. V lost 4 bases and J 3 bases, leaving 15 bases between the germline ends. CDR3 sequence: CASSYLVGADTEAFF. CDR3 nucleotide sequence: TGTGCCAGCAGCTACCTCGTGGGGGCGGACACTGAAGCTTTCTTT.

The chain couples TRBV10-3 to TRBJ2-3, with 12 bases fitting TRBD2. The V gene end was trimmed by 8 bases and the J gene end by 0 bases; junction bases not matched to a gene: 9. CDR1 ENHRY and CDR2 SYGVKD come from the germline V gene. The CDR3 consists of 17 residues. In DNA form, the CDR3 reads TGTGCCATCTCTCAGCTCGGACTAGCGGGGAGCACAGATACGCAGTATTTT. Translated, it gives CAISQLGLAGSTDTQYF.

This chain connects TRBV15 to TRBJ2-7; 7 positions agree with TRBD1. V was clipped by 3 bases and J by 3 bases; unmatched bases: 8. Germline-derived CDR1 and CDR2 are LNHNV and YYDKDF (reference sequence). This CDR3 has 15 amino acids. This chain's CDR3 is CATSSRNTGVYEQYF. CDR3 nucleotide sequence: TGTGCCACCAGCAGTAGGAATACAGGGGTCTACGAGCAGTACTTC.

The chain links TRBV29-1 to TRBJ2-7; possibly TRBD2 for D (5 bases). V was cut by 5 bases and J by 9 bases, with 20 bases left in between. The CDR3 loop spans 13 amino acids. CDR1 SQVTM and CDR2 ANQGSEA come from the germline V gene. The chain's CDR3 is CSVSHRLGEWQYF. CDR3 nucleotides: TGCAGCGTTAGTCACCGGCTGGGAGAGTGGCAGTACTTC.

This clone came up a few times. The CDR3 region has the DNA TGTGCCAGCAGTGGGGCCGGGACTAGGGCAAGGGTCCTGACTTTC. Translation gives CASSGAGTRARVLTF. This chain links TRBV27 with TRBJ2-6; TRBD2 agrees at 8 bases. The junction had 13 bases not matched to a gene; V was cut back by 5 bases and J by 13 bases. The length of the CDR3 is 15 residues. CDR1 is MNHEY, CDR2 SMNVEV, per germline (reference sequence).

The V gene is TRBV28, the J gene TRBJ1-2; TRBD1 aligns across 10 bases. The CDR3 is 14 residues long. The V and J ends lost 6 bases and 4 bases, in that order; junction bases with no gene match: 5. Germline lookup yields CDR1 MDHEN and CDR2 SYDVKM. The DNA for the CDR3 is TGTGCCAGCAGGGCGACAGGGGGCTCCTATGGCTACACCTTC. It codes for CASRATGGSYGYTF.

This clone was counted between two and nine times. The CDR3, as DNA: TGTGCCAGCAGCCAGAAAGAGGGTGCGGCCTACGAGCAGTACTTC. This sequence encodes CASSQKEGAAYEQYF. The rearrangement links TRBV4-2 to TRBJ2-7; D may be TRBD2 (5 bases). This CDR3 has 15 residues. V was trimmed by 3 bases and J by 2 bases, leaving 14 bases between them. Germline V gene lookup returns CDR1 LGHNA and CDR2 YNFKEQ.

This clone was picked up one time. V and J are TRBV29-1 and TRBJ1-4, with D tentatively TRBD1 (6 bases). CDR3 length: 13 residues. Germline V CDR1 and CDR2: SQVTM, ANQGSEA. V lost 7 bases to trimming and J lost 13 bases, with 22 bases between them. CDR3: CSGWGGGGGRLFF. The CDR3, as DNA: TGCAGCGGCTGGGGGGGAGGAGGGGGAAGACTGTTTTTT.

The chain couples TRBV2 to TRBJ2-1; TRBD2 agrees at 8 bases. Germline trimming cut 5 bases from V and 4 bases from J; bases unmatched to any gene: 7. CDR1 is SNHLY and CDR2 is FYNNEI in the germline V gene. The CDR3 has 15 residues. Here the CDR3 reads CASSQSGSGYNEQFF. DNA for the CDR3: TGTGCCAGCAGTCAGAGCGGGAGTGGGTACAATGAGCAGTTCTTC.

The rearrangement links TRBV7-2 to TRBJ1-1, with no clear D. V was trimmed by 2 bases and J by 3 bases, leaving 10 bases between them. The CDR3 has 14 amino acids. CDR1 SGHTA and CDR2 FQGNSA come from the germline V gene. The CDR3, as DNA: TGTGCCAGCAGCTTATACAGTTTTGACACTGAAGCTTTCTTT. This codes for CASSLYSFDTEAFF.

CDR3 DNA: TGTGCCAGTAGTATAGATCGGGGGGTTCGTGACGAGCAGTACTTC. Amino acid sequence: CASSIDRGVRDEQYF. The chain combines TRBV19 with TRBJ2-7; 7 bases match TRBD2. CDR1 and CDR2 from the germline V gene are LNHDA and SQIVND (reference sequence). The CDR3 sequence is 15 residues long. The V and J ends lost 0 bases and 5 bases, in that order; junction bases with no gene match: 7.

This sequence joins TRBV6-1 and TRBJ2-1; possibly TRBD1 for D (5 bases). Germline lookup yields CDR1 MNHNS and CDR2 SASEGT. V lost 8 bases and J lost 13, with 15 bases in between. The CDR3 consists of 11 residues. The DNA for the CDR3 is TGTGCCAGCTACAGGCCCCTCACTCAGTTCTTC. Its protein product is CASYRPLTQFF.

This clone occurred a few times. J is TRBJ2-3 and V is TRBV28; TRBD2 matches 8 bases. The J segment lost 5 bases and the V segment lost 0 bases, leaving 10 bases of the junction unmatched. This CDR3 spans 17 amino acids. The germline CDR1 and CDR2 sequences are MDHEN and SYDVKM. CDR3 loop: CASSLWGSGDFKDTQYF. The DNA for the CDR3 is TGTGCCAGCAGTTTATGGGGTAGCGGGGACTTCAAAGATACGCAGTATTTT.